What follows are 22 T cell receptor beta chains derived from one specimen sequenced in a study of T-cell memory formation after mild COVID-19. TCRdb analysed the 5' RACE reads with MiXCR anew, one entry per CDR3 protein. The sample shows roughly 350,000 distinct CDR3 sequences, under 25% of them seen only once. Sequenced: PBMCs or a T cell subset sorted from them (not recorded which). These receptors all stem from an adult woman who had mild COVID-19 (a few samples of this study predate the infection). Cell type and time point are not known.

The sample holds a few counts of this clonotype. This chain joins TRBV6-6 and TRBJ2-7; D uncertain. The V end lost 6 bases, the J end lost 3 bases, and 9 bases lay between the germline ends. The CDR3 is 12 amino acids. Germline-derived CDR1 and CDR2 are MNHNY and SVGAGI (reference sequence). The CDR3 loop reads CASSRSYYEQYF. The CDR3 DNA follows: TGTGCCAGCAGCCGCTCTTACTACGAGCAGTACTTC.

The gene calls are TRBV3-1 and TRBJ2-1; TRBD2 aligns across 10 bases. Germline V lookup: CDR1 LGHDT, CDR2 YNNKEL (reference sequence). The V segment lost 1 base and the J segment 6 bases; nucleotides outside the gene matches: 6. This CDR3 spans 16 amino acids. This CDR3 reads CASSQGAGGLGNEQFF. The CDR3 nucleotides read TGTGCCAGCAGCCAAGGAGCGGGGGGGTTAGGCAATGAGCAGTTCTTC.

This clonotype has at least ten counts. The chain is built from TRBV10-3 and TRBJ1-1; TRBD1 is a possible D gene (6 bases). This CDR3 comprises 14 residues. From germline, CDR1 is ENHRY and CDR2 SYGVKD. V was trimmed by 10 bases and J by 1 base, leaving 16 bases between them. CDR3 coding DNA: TGTGCCACCAAGACTAGGGGGGCGAACACTGAAGCTTTCTTT. Encoded protein: CATKTRGANTEAFF.

The table lists this clonotype with a few counts. The chain links TRBV2 to TRBJ2-3; D not resolved. The V end was cut by 5 bases, the J end by 2 bases, with 8 bases between. The V gene's germline CDR1 is SNHLY and CDR2 FYNNEI. This CDR3 is built from 13 residues. The DNA for the CDR3 is TGTGCCAGCAGTTGGGGTAACACAGATACGCAGTATTTT. Its protein is CASSWGNTDTQYF. The variable domain in full, with the rest retrieved from reference TRBV2 and TRBJ2-3, is EPEVTQTPSHQVTQMGQEVILRCVPISNHLYFYWYRQILGQKVEFLVSFYNNEISEKSEIFDDQFSVERPDGSNFTLKIRSTKLEDSAMYFCASSWGNTDTQYFGPGTRLTVL.

This clonotype was seen a few times. J is TRBJ2-7 and V is TRBV19; D is unclear. This CDR3 comprises 14 residues. Looked up from germline, CDR1 is LNHDA and CDR2 is SQIVND (reference sequence). V shed 3 bases and J shed 4 bases, with 13 bases lying between them. CDR3 bases: TGTGCCAGTAGTATCGCTGGGAAGGTGTACGAGCAGTACTTC. Protein product: CASSIAGKVYEQYF.

This chain uses TRBV29-1 with TRBJ2-2; weak D call: TRBD1 (5 bases). Trimming removed 8 bases at V and 5 bases at J, with 15 bases between. The CDR3 contains 13 residues. Germline CDR1 reads SQVTM; CDR2 reads ANQGSEA. CDR3 DNA sequence: TGCAGCACTGGAGTTGGGGCAACCGGGGAGCTGTTTTTT. It yields the protein CSTGVGATGELFF.

This clonotype has at least ten counts. The DNA of the CDR3 is TGTGCCAGCAGTTTATCGCCAGGCCCCCTAGATGAGCAGTACTTC. Residues: CASSLSPGPLDEQYF. The chain joins TRBV27 to TRBJ2-7; the D is unclear. Trimming shortened V by 0 bases and J by 7 bases, and 16 bases separated the two germline ends. This CDR3 spans 15 amino acids. Germline lookup yields CDR1 MNHEY and CDR2 SMNVEV (reference sequence).

In this sample, this clonotype turned up a few times. The V call is TRBV7-9, the J call TRBJ1-1; perhaps TRBD1 as D (6 bases). V lost 1 base and J lost 2, with 8 bases in between. CDR1 is SEHNR, CDR2 FQNEAQ, per germline (reference sequence). The CDR3 length is 14 residues. The CDR3 DNA follows: TGTGCCAGCAGCTTAGACAGGGACAACACTGAAGCTTTCTTT. Translated: CASSLDRDNTEAFF.

In its sample, this clonotype was seen many times. The chain employs TRBV7-9 and TRBJ2-7, with D perhaps TRBD1 or TRBD2 (7 bases each). This CDR3 comprises 16 residues. Germline V gene lookup returns CDR1 SEHNR and CDR2 FQNEAQ (reference sequence). Between the trimmed V and J ends, which lost 0 bases and 5 bases, there was a span of 17 bases. CDR3 protein: CASSLAQGGAGNEQYF. Here the CDR3 DNA reads TGTGCCAGCAGCTTAGCGCAGGGGGGGGCAGGAAACGAGCAGTACTTC.

This clonotype showed up just a few times. This sequence joins TRBV20-1 and TRBJ2-7, with a tentative D call TRBD2 (7 bases). CDR1 is DFQATT and CDR2 is SNEGSKA in the germline V gene (reference sequence). This CDR3 contains 12 residues. The V end lost 5 bases, the J end lost 5 bases, and 13 bases lay between the germline ends. Written as DNA, the CDR3 is TGCAGTGCTTTCAAGGGGGGGAACGAGCAGTACTTC. Its protein product is CSAFKGGNEQYF.

The sample holds many counts of this clonotype. This chain joins TRBV5-1 and TRBJ1-5, with D maybe TRBD1 (6 bases). CDR3 length equals 15 residues. The germline CDR1 and CDR2 sequences are SGHRS and YFSETQ. Trimming removed 5 bases from V and 1 base from J, with 13 bases in between. In DNA, the CDR3 is TGCGCCAGCAGTCCTGGACAGTCGAGCAATCAGCCCCAGCATTTT. Protein: CASSPGQSSNQPQHF.

This clonotype was recorded a few times. This chain connects TRBV4-2 to TRBJ1-5; D uncertain. The CDR3 length is 14 residues. Germline V lookup: CDR1 LGHNA, CDR2 YNFKEQ. The germline V and J ends were trimmed by 1 base and 3 bases, with 7 bases remaining between them. CDR3 protein: CASSQAGDNQPQHF. The CDR3, as DNA: TGTGCCAGCAGCCAAGCTGGGGACAATCAGCCCCAGCATTTT.

The chain carries TRBV7-8 and TRBJ2-5; tentatively, D is TRBD1 (6 bases). CDR1 SGHVS and CDR2 FQNEAQ come from the germline V gene. With 7 bases removed from V and 1 base from J, the gap between germline ends came to 25 bases. CDR3 length: 18 residues. This CDR3 is CASIEAPRTVLVQETQYF. CDR3 in DNA: TGTGCCAGCATCGAAGCTCCGAGGACAGTCTTAGTCCAAGAGACCCAGTACTTC.

This clonotype was observed a handful of times. The CDR3 protein is CASSQAGSLSEQYF. The CDR3 region has the DNA TGTGCCAGTAGTCAGGCAGGGAGCCTCTCCGAGCAGTACTTC. The chain uses TRBV19 and TRBJ2-7; the D call may be TRBD1 or TRBD2 (5 bases each). The CDR3 spans 14 residues. The germline V gene has CDR1 LNHDA and CDR2 SQIVND (reference sequence). V lost 5 bases and J lost 6, with 17 bases in between.

In its sample, this clonotype was seen a few times. The chain couples TRBV20-1 to TRBJ1-5; tentatively, D is TRBD1 (6 bases). V lost 0 bases to trimming and J lost 4 bases, with 16 bases between them. There are 16 residues in the CDR3. Germline loops: CDR1 DFQATT, CDR2 SNEGSKA (reference sequence). The CDR3 loop reads CSARDSRRGRNQPQHF. CDR3 in DNA: TGCAGTGCTAGAGATTCCCGCAGGGGTAGAAATCAGCCCCAGCATTTT.

The J gene is TRBJ1-1, the V gene TRBV5-1; perhaps TRBD1 as D (6 bases). Germline V gives CDR1 SGHRS, CDR2 YFSETQ. CDR3 length: 15 amino acids. V lost 0 bases, J lost 3 bases, and 12 bases lay in between. The CDR3 reads CASSLGGGADTEAFF. Here the CDR3 DNA reads TGCGCCAGCAGCTTGGGAGGGGGAGCGGACACTGAAGCTTTCTTT.

This clonotype was picked up a small number of times. The chain couples TRBV4-3 to TRBJ2-1, with 9 bases fitting TRBD2. Unmatched junction bases numbered 9, after V lost 0 bases and J lost 3 bases. The CDR3 has 18 residues. CDR1 LGHNA and CDR2 YSLEER come from the germline V gene. The CDR3 nucleotides read TGCGCCAGCAGCCAAGATCAGTTCGGGACTAGCAGCTACAATGAGCAGTTCTTC. This translates into CASSQDQFGTSSYNEQFF.

The CDR3 DNA follows: TGTGCCAGCAGCTTTCCAGTCACAGATACGCAGTATTTT. Translation gives CASSFPVTDTQYF. The V gene is TRBV7-9, the J gene TRBJ2-3; D is unclear. CDR1 is SEHNR, CDR2 FQNEAQ, per germline (reference sequence). The CDR3 is 13 amino acids. Trimming took 3 bases from V and 2 from J, leaving 6 bases between them.

V and J are TRBV18 and TRBJ2-5; perhaps TRBD1 as D (6 bases). V lost 5 bases to trimming and J lost 2 bases, with 12 bases between them. Germline V gene sequence: CDR1 KGHSH, CDR2 LQKENI. CDR3 length equals 14 residues. CDR3 nucleotide sequence: TGTGCCAGCTCAGGGGCAGGGGCTCAAGAGACCCAGTACTTC. This translates into CASSGAGAQETQYF.

Here the CDR3 reads CASSQEGTGGFYEQYF. The DNA of the CDR3 is TGCGCCAGCAGCCAAGAGGGGACAGGGGGATTCTACGAGCAGTACTTC. V usage is TRBV4-1 and J usage is TRBJ2-7; 11 bases map to TRBD1. The CDR3 has 16 amino acids. Trimming at V came to 0 bases and at J to 3 bases, leaving 4 bases not matched to a gene. CDR1 and CDR2 from the germline V gene are MGHRA and YSYEKL.

Comments on this clonotype: One end of the junction varies from germline; a read error may be responsible. The genes are TRBV4-2 and TRBJ2-3; no clear D. Germline values: CDR1 LGHNA, CDR2 YNFKEQ. This CDR3 contains 15 residues. The CDR3 region has the DNA TGTGCCAGAAGCCAAGGAGTCACCTCCACAGATACGCAGTATTTT. This translates into CARSQGVTSTDTQYF.

This clonotype was observed at least ten times. This chain connects TRBV12-3 or TRBV12-4 to TRBJ2-7, with 9 bases lining up with TRBD1. This CDR3 contains 13 residues. V lost 6 bases to trimming and J lost 7 bases; unmatched junction nucleotides: 7. The CDR3, as DNA: TGTGCCAGCAGCAGTTGGACAGGGGAGGAGCAGTACTTC. Translation gives CASSSWTGEEQYF.